A single sample is the source of the 29 T cell receptor beta chains below, sequenced in a study of cytomegalovirus exposure and HLA in healthy donors. The PCR made use of 60 Vbeta and 13 Jbeta primers. This table comes from immunoSEQ multiplex PCR, and its TCRdb copy is limited to in-frame clones, with some not included. The table lists 100,000 or so clones, roughly 82% of them singletons, with roughly 3.4% in the top ten. Sequencing used PBMCs. Receptor source: a young man in good health and CMV-seropositive.

J is TRBJ1-1 and V is TRBV4-3, with D possibly TRBD1 on 6 matching bases. CDR1 is LGHNA, CDR2 YSLEER, per germline. The CDR3 has 15 residues. The V end lost 0 bases, the J end lost 5 bases, and 13 bases lay between the germline ends. The CDR3 coding sequence is TGCGCCAGCAGCCAAGATTGGAGGCAGGGGACTGAAGCTTTCTTT. This sequence encodes CASSQDWRQGTEAFF.

The rearrangement uses TRBV19 and TRBJ1-2; D might be TRBD1 (5 bases). Trimming left V 3 bases short and J 6 bases short, with 11 bases between. The CDR3 covers 13 residues. Germline V lookup: CDR1 LNHDA, CDR2 SQIVND (reference sequence). The CDR3 protein is CASSIGRVDGYTF. The CDR3 DNA reads as TGTGCCAGTAGTATTGGCAGGGTCGATGGCTACACCTTC.

For the CDR3, the DNA is TGCGCCAGCAGCTTGGGGCCGGACAGGAACACTGAAGCTTTCTTT. Translating gives CASSLGPDRNTEAFF. This rearrangement joins TRBV5-1 to TRBJ1-1; D might be TRBD1 (6 bases). Germline CDR1 SGHRS, CDR2 YFSETQ. The V end lost 0 bases, the J end lost 1 base, and 10 bases lay between the germline ends. The CDR3 length is 15 residues.

The rearrangement joins TRBV6-4 to TRBJ2-1; tentatively, D is TRBD2 (6 bases). Germline assignment: CDR1 MRHNA and CDR2 SNTAGT. The CDR3 covers 13 residues. The V end was cut by 6 bases, the J end by 7 bases, with 13 bases between. The CDR3: CASSPEAGNEQFF. CDR3 bases: TGTGCCAGCAGCCCTGAGGCGGGGAATGAGCAGTTCTTC.

The rearrangement uses TRBV2 and TRBJ2-1; the match to TRBD2 covers 11 bases. The CDR3 has 15 residues. Per germline, CDR1 SNHLY and CDR2 FYNNEI. With 5 bases clipped from V and 8 bases from J, the junction kept 8 bases outside the gene matches. The CDR3 loop is CASSLAGGFGDEQFF. DNA for the CDR3: TGTGCCAGCAGTCTAGCGGGAGGATTTGGGGATGAGCAGTTCTTC.

The chain employs TRBV7-2 and TRBJ1-3; D remains unclear. This CDR3 has 14 residues. V lost 6 bases and J 4 bases, leaving 13 bases between the germline ends. CDR1 and CDR2 (germline): SGHTA, FQGNSA. The CDR3 spells CASSSQGGGNTIYF. CDR3 coding DNA: TGTGCCAGCAGTTCCCAAGGAGGCGGAAACACCATATATTTT. Filled out from reference TRBV7-2 and TRBJ1-3, the complete variable domain reads GAGVSQSPSNKVTEKGKDVELRCDPISGHTALYWYRQSLGQGLEFLIYFQGNSAPDKSGLPSDRFSAERTGGSVSTLTIQRTQQEDSAVYLCASSSQGGGNTIYFGEGSWLTVV.

V usage is TRBV7-2 and J usage is TRBJ2-3, with D perhaps TRBD2 (6 bases). V was shortened by 5 bases and J by 2 bases, with 11 bases between the two germline ends. Germline lookup yields CDR1 SGHTA and CDR2 FQGNSA. The CDR3 runs to 14 residues. This CDR3 reads CASSQRVTTDTQYF. In DNA, the CDR3 is TGTGCCAGCAGCCAGCGGGTAACCACAGATACGCAGTATTTT.

This clone was seen only once. The chain carries TRBV5-1 and TRBJ2-7; 11 bases align to TRBD2. The CDR3 runs to 16 residues. The V gene end was trimmed by 0 bases and the J gene end by 0 bases; junction bases not matched to a gene: 2. Germline CDR1 reads SGHRS; CDR2 reads YFSETQ. CDR3 nucleotides: TGCGCCAGCAGCTTGGCCGGGACTAGCGGCTCCTACGAGCAGTACTTC. As protein: CASSLAGTSGSYEQYF.

This chain uses TRBV5-1 with TRBJ2-6; the match to TRBD2 covers 8 bases. V was pared by 4 bases and J by 2 bases, with 8 bases of the junction left unmatched. Germline loops: CDR1 SGHRS, CDR2 YFSETQ. There are 17 residues in the CDR3. In DNA, the CDR3 is TGCGCCAGCAGCCCGGGGGGGTCAGGGACTGGGGCCAACGTCCTGACTTTC. This codes for CASSPGGSGTGANVLTF.

The chain carries TRBV5-5 and TRBJ2-5, with 8 positions matching TRBD1. The DNA matches TRBJ2-7 better at its end, which makes the J call doubtful. CDR3 size: 14 residues. The germline gives CDR1 SGHKS, CDR2 YYEKEE (reference sequence). The CDR3 bases are TGTGCCAGCAACGCGGACAGGGTTTCCTACGAGCAGTACTTC. Translation gives CASNADRVSYEQYF.

V gene TRBV7-2 combines with J gene TRBJ1-6; a possible D gene is TRBD1 (6 bases). There are 17 residues in the CDR3. Trimming pared 1 base from V and 7 bases from J, leaving 17 bases between. Germline V gene data show CDR1 as SGHTA and CDR2 as FQGNSA. The CDR3 spells CASSLVGTGRVNSPLHF. The CDR3 DNA is TGTGCCAGCAGCTTAGTCGGAACAGGGAGGGTCAATTCACCCCTCCACTTT.

The chain has TRBV9 and TRBJ2-7, with 10 positions matching TRBD2. The length of the CDR3 is 15 residues. CDR1 is SGDLS, CDR2 YYNGEE, per germline. Trimming cost V 0 bases and J 3 bases; bases outside gene matches: 3. The CDR3 bases are TGTGCCAGCAGCGTAGATGGACTAGCGGACTACGAGCAGTACTTC. Translated, it gives CASSVDGLADYEQYF.

The CDR3 DNA follows: TGCGCCAGCAGTGAGCCGACAGGGGGCGACTATGGCTACACCTTC. It encodes CASSEPTGGDYGYTF. The J gene is TRBJ1-2, the V gene TRBV10-2; 10 bases align to TRBD1. Looked up from germline, CDR1 is WSHSY and CDR2 is SAAADI. The CDR3 sequence is 15 residues long. Unmatched junction bases numbered 3, after V lost 2 bases and J lost 3 bases.

The J gene is TRBJ2-3, the V gene TRBV10-3; 8 nucleotides line up with TRBD2. V was pared by 8 bases and J by 5 bases, with 12 bases of the junction left unmatched. CDR3 length: 15 residues. Germline values: CDR1 ENHRY, CDR2 SYGVKD. The CDR3 sequence is CAIRERDRGGDTQYF. The CDR3 DNA reads as TGTGCCATCCGAGAGCGGGACCGGGGGGGAGATACGCAGTATTTT.

For the CDR3, the DNA is TGTGCCAGTAGCTTGGAGGAGCGGGAGTGGGAAGGGGGTACGCAGTATTTT. Its translation is CASSLEEREWEGGTQYF. This chain uses TRBV19 with TRBJ2-3, with 8 bases lining up with TRBD2. Per the germline V gene, CDR1 is LNHDA and CDR2 is SQIVND (reference sequence). V was pared by 6 bases and J by 8 bases, with 19 bases of the junction left unmatched. This CDR3 comprises 17 residues.

V is TRBV28 and J is TRBJ1-1; D call uncertain. V lost 5 bases, J lost 3 bases, and 7 bases lay in between. CDR3 size: 12 residues. CDR1 is MDHEN and CDR2 is SYDVKM in the germline V gene. The CDR3 protein is CASSPSDTEAFF. CDR3 in DNA: TGTGCCAGCAGTCCCTCCGACACTGAAGCTTTCTTT.

This chain uses TRBV4-1 with TRBJ1-1; 8 bases line up with TRBD1. This CDR3 is 14 amino acids long. Germline-derived CDR1 and CDR2 are MGHRA and YSYEKL. The V and J ends lost 4 bases and 3 bases, in that order; junction bases with no gene match: 4. The CDR3 DNA reads as TGCGCCAGCAGCCTTACAGGGGGGGACACTGAAGCTTTCTTT. It codes for CASSLTGGDTEAFF.

This clone has just a few counts. The gene calls are TRBV5-4 and TRBJ1-1, with D unresolved. The CDR3 totals 11 residues. Deletions cut 1 base from V and 5 bases from J, with 3 bases between. Germline V gene sequence: CDR1 SGHNT, CDR2 YYREEE (reference sequence). The CDR3 reads CASSLYTEAFF. For the CDR3, the DNA is TGTGCCAGCAGCTTGTATACTGAAGCTTTCTTT. The full variable domain, completed using reference TRBV5-4 and TRBJ1-1, is ETGVTQSPTHLIKTRGQQVTLRCSSQSGHNTVSWYQQALGQGPQFIFQYYREEENGRGNFPPRFSGLQFPNYSSELNVNALELDDSALYLCASSLYTEAFFGQGTRLTVV.

This clone was detected only once. This chain joins TRBV15 and TRBJ2-7; 10 bases line up with TRBD1. CDR3 size: 14 residues. Germline V lookup: CDR1 LNHNV, CDR2 YYDKDF (reference sequence). V gave up 8 bases and J gave up 7 bases; unmatched junction bases: 11. The CDR3 DNA reads as TGTGCCACCTCATTTGACAGGGGGCGAGAAGAGCAGTACTTC. As protein: CATSFDRGREEQYF.

The J gene is TRBJ2-7, the V gene TRBV7-9; 7 bases are a match to TRBD1. The CDR3 length is 14 residues. The germline gives CDR1 SEHNR, CDR2 FQNEAQ (reference sequence). V trimming: 6 bases; J trimming: 0 bases; junction bases outside the gene matches: 5. Here the CDR3 reads CASRPTGVSYEQYF. In DNA, the CDR3 is TGTGCCAGCAGGCCAACAGGGGTCTCCTACGAGCAGTACTTC.

This chain connects TRBV5-1 to TRBJ2-2; D is unclear. Germline V lookup: CDR1 SGHRS, CDR2 YFSETQ. This CDR3 has 12 residues. Trimming cost V 0 bases and J 6 bases, with 3 bases left between them. CDR3 protein: CASSLGAGELFF. In DNA, the CDR3 is TGCGCCAGCAGCTTGGGAGCCGGGGAGCTGTTTTTT.

This sequence joins TRBV6-1 and TRBJ1-1; TRBD1 is a possible D gene (5 bases). V lost 6 bases, J lost 5 bases, and 10 bases lay in between. This CDR3 has 12 residues. Germline V CDR1 and CDR2: MNHNS, SASEGT. The CDR3 sequence: CASRRQLTEAFF. CDR3 coding DNA: TGTGCCAGCAGAAGACAGTTGACTGAAGCTTTCTTT.

This sequence joins TRBV4-1 and TRBJ2-2; no firm D call. Between the trimmed V and J ends, which lost 1 base and 0 bases, there was a span of 3 bases. Germline CDR1 is MGHRA and CDR2 is YSYEKL. The CDR3 has 14 residues. This chain's CDR3 is CASSQASNTGELFF. In nucleotides, the CDR3 is TGCGCCAGCAGCCAAGCCTCGAACACCGGGGAGCTGTTTTTT.

This clone came up once. The chain carries TRBV6-5 and TRBJ1-1; 9 bases align to TRBD1. There are 14 residues in the CDR3. Germline trimming cut 6 bases from V and 6 bases from J; bases unmatched to any gene: 8. Looked up from germline, CDR1 is MNHEY and CDR2 is SVGAGI. CDR3 nucleotide sequence: TGTGCCAGCAGCCTCGACAGGGGGGGAGCTGAAGCTTTCTTT. Its translation is CASSLDRGGAEAFF.

By share of the sample, this clone is medium-sized. The gene calls are TRBV2 and TRBJ1-3, with D possibly being TRBD1 (6 bases). V was shortened by 3 bases and J by 0 bases, with 21 bases between the two germline ends. Germline V gene lookup returns CDR1 SNHLY and CDR2 FYNNEI. The CDR3 contains 19 residues. The DNA for the CDR3 is TGTGCCAGCAGTGAGAGTAACGGCCCAGGGGTCAGCTCTGGAAACACCATATATTTT. It is translated as CASSESNGPGVSSGNTIYF.

The chain uses TRBV30 and TRBJ1-2, with D possibly TRBD1 on 6 matching bases. The ends were cut back, 3 bases at V and 3 bases at J, with 17 bases in the middle. Per the germline V gene, CDR1 is GTSNPN and CDR2 is SVGIG (reference sequence). The CDR3 extends over 15 amino acids. CDR3 amino acids: CAWRGAGRSDYGYTF. In nucleotides, the CDR3 is TGTGCCTGGAGGGGGGCAGGGCGTTCGGACTATGGCTACACCTTC.

The rearrangement links TRBV28 to TRBJ2-1, with TRBD1 matching over 8 bases. Per the germline V gene, CDR1 is MDHEN and CDR2 is SYDVKM. Trimming removed 4 bases from V and 4 bases from J; junction bases left unmatched: 6. CDR3 length: 15 amino acids. In nucleotides, the CDR3 is TGTGCCAGCAGTTCACCGGGACAGGCTTACAATGAGCAGTTCTTC. Protein product: CASSSPGQAYNEQFF.

The V call is TRBV5-6, the J call TRBJ2-5; TRBD2 might be the D (6 bases). The CDR3 totals 14 residues. Trimming removed 0 bases at V and 6 bases at J, with 12 bases between. Germline assignment: CDR1 SGHDT and CDR2 YYEEEE. The CDR3 sequence is CASSLAGAFQTQYF. CDR3 DNA sequence: TGTGCCAGCAGCTTGGCGGGAGCATTCCAGACCCAGTACTTC.

The V gene is TRBV5-4, the J gene TRBJ2-5; possible D gene TRBD1, 6 bases. Between the trimmed V and J ends, which lost 1 base and 4 bases, there was a span of 14 bases. The length of the CDR3 is 15 residues. Per germline, CDR1 SGHNT and CDR2 YYREEE (reference sequence). As DNA, the CDR3 is TGTGCCAGCAGCTTGAGAGGGGGTTACGGAGAGACCCAGTACTTC. As protein: CASSLRGGYGETQYF.